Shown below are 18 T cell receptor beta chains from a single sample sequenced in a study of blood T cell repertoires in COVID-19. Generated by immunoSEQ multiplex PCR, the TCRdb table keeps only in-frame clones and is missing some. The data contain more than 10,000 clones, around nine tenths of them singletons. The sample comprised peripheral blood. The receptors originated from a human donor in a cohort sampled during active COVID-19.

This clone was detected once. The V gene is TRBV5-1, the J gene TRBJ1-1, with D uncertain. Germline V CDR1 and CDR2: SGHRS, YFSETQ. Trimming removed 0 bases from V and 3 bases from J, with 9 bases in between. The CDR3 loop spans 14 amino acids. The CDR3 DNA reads TGCGCCAGCAGCTTGGAAGCGAGGGACACTGAAGCTTTCTTT. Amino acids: CASSLEARDTEAFF.

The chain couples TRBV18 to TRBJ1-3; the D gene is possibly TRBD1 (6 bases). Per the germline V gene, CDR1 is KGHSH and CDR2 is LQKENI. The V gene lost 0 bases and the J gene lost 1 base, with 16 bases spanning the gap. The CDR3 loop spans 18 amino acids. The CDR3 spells CASSPPGQGVRSGNTIYF. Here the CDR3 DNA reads TGTGCCAGCTCACCACCGGGACAAGGAGTGAGATCTGGAAACACCATATATTTT.

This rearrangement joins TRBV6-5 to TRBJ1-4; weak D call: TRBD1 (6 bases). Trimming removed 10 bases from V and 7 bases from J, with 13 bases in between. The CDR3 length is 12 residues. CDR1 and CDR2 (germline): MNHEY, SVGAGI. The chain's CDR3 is CATQRGGEKLFF. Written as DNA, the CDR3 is TGTGCCACCCAGAGAGGGGGTGAAAAACTGTTTTTT.

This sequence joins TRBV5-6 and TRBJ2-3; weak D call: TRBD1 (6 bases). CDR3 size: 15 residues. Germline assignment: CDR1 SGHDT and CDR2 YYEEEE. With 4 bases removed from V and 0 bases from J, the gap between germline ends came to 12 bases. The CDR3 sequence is CASSRQDPSTDTQYF. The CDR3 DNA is TGTGCCAGCAGCCGACAGGACCCAAGCACAGATACGCAGTATTTT.

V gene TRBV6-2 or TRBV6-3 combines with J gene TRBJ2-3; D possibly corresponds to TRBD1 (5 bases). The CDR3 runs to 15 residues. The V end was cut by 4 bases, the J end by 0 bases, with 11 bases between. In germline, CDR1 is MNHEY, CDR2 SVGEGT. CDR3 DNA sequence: TGTGCCAGCAGTTCGGAACGGACAAGCACAGATACGCAGTATTTT. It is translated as CASSSERTSTDTQYF.

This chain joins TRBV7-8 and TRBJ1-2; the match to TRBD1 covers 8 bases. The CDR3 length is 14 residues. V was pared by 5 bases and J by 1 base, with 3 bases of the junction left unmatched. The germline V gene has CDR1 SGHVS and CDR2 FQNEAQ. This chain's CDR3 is CASSPTGDNYGYTF. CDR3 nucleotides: TGTGCCAGCAGCCCGACAGGGGATAACTATGGCTACACCTTC. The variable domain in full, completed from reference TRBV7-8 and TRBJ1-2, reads GAGVSQSPRYKVAKRGQDVALRCDPISGHVSLFWYQQALGQGPEFLTYFQNEAQLDKSGLPSDRFFAERPEGSVSTLKIQRTQQEDSAVYLCASSPTGDNYGYTFGSGTRLTVV.

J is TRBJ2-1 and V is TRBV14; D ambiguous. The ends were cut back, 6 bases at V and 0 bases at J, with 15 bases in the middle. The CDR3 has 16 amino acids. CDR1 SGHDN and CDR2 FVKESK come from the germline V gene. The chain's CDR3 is CASSRKRLNSYNEQFF. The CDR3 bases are TGTGCCAGCAGTCGCAAGCGACTTAACTCCTACAATGAGCAGTTCTTC.

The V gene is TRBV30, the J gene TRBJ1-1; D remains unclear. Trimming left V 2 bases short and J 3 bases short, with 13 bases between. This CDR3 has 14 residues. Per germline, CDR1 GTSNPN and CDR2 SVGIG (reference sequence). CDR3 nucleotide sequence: TGTGCCTGGAGTCCACTCGGAGTTGACACTGAAGCTTTCTTT. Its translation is CAWSPLGVDTEAFF.

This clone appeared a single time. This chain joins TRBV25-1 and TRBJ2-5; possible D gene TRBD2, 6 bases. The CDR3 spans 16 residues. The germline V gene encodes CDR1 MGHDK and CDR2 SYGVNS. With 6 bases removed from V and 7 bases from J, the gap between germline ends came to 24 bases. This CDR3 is CASSSKGGNFAGTQYF. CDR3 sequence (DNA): TGTGCCAGCAGCTCGAAGGGAGGAAATTTCGCAGGGACCCAGTACTTC.

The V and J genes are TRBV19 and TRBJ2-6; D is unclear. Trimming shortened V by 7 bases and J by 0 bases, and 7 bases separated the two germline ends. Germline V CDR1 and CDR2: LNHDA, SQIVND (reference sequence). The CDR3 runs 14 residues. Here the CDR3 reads CASNQVSGANVLTF. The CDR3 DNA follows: TGTGCCAGTAATCAGGTCTCTGGGGCCAACGTCCTGACTTTC.

The CDR3 loop is CASSSGRNTEAFF. In nucleotides, the CDR3 is TGTGCCAGCAGTTCAGGCAGGAACACTGAAGCTTTCTTT. The chain couples TRBV12-3 or TRBV12-4 to TRBJ1-1; D gene unclear. Trimming pared 4 bases from V and 1 base from J, leaving 7 bases between. CDR3 length equals 13 residues.

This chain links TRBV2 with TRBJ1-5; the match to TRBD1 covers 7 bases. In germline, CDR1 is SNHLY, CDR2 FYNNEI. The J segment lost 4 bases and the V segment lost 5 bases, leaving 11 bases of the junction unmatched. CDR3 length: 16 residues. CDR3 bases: TGTGCCAGCAGTCAAGGCACAGGGGTTCCAAATCAGCCCCAGCATTTT. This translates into CASSQGTGVPNQPQHF.

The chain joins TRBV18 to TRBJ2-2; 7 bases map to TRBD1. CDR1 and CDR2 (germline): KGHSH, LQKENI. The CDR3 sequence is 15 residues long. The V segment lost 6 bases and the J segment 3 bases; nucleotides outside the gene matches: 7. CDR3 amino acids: CASSTGEIHTGELFF. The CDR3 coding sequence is TGTGCCAGCTCTACAGGGGAAATTCACACCGGGGAGCTGTTTTTT.

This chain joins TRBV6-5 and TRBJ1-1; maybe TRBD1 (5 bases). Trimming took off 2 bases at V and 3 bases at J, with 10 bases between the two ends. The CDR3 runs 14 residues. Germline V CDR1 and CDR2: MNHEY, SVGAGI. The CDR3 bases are TGTGCCAGCAGTTACGCGACAGACCACACTGAAGCTTTCTTT. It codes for CASSYATDHTEAFF.

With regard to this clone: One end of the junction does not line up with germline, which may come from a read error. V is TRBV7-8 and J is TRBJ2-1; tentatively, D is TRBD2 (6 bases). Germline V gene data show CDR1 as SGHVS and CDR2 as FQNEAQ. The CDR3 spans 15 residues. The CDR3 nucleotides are TGTGTCAGCAGCGGAAGGGCGGGGTCCTTCAATGAGCAGTTCTTC. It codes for CVSSGRAGSFNEQFF. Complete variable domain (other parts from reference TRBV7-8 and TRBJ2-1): GAGVSQSPRYKVAKRGQDVALRCDPISGHVSLFWYQQALGQGPEFLTYFQNEAQLDKSGLPSDRFFAERPEGSVSTLKIQRTQQEDSAVYLCVSSGRAGSFNEQFFGPGTRLTVL.

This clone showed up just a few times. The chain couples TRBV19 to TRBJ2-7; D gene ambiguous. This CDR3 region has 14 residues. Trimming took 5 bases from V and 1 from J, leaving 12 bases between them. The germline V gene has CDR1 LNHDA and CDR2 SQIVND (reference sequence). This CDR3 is CASSVAHLSYEQYF. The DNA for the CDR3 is TGTGCCAGTAGTGTGGCCCACCTTTCCTACGAGCAGTACTTC.

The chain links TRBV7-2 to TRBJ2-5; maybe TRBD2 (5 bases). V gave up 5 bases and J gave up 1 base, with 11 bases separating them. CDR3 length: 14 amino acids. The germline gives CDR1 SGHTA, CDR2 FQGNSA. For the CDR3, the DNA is TGTGCCAGCAGCCCCCAGGACTTCCAAGAGACCCAGTACTTC. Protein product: CASSPQDFQETQYF.

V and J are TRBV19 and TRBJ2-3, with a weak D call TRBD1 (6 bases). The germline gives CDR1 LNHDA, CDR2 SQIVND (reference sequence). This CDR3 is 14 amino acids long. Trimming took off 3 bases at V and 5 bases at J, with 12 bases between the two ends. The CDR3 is CASSIQGWGDTQYF. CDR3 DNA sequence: TGTGCCAGTAGTATCCAGGGGTGGGGAGATACGCAGTATTTT.